This record covers a single T cell receptor beta chain. The data originate from a study of immune evolution from preneoplasia to lung adenocarcinoma. The CDR3 has 17 residues. J was trimmed by 2 bases and V by 5 bases; bases with no gene match: 5. Germline CDR1 reads SEHNR; CDR2 reads FQNEAQ (reference sequence). Clones were sequenced by immunoSEQ multiplex PCR, and TCRdb holds only the in-frame ones, with some missing. The repertoire holds 3,000 to 4,000 clones, with roughly 70% as singletons. The source of this sequence is a person aged 55-80 years with lung adenocarcinoma. Specimen: FFPE lung adenocarcinoma in situ tissue. V usage is TRBV7-9 and J usage is TRBJ2-3, with 15 bases that match TRBD2. CDR3 protein: CASSPWTSGGDTDTQYF. In nucleotides, the CDR3 is TGTGCCAGCAGCCCCTGGACTAGCGGGGGGGACACAGATACGCAGTATTTT.